This TCR beta chain emerged from a study of shared clonotypes between healthy human individuals. Background on the study: For every donor, three CD4 naive, three CD4 memory, two CD8 naive and one CD8 memory plates were used.

Concerning this clone itself: Its antigen is undetermined.

The CDR3 covers 14 residues. Per germline, CDR1 SEHNR and CDR2 FQNEAQ (reference sequence). Unmatched junction bases numbered 2, after V lost 1 base and J lost 4 bases. General observations from the study: It was the non-shared clonotypes that had lower generation probabilities than clonotypes shared by all four donors. Larger estimated richness was generally recorded for naive subsets relative to memory subsets.

The sorted-subset replicate PCRs were given around 200 ng DNA, which is 30,000 or so T cell genomes. The assay was immunoSEQ multiplex PCR, and TCRdb's table has in-frame clones only and misses some. The profile shows 2 million to 2.5 million clones, 85% to 95% of them singletons. The rearrangement joins TRBV7-9 to TRBJ1-1; 8 bases map to TRBD1. Sequenced input: naive CD4+ T cells from PBMCs. The subset was: CD45RA+ positively selected. The receptor was isolated from a man aged 18 to 30 in good health. Some clones in this sample may be carry-over from other donors' samples. As DNA, the CDR3 is TGTGCCAGCAGCTTAGAGGGGACAGGCACTGAAGCTTTCTTT. Translating gives CASSLEGTGTEAFF.